The sequence of this TCR beta chain was determined in a study of cytomegalovirus exposure and HLA in healthy donors. Concerning this clone itself: Its antigen remains unidentified.

General study points: A missense DCLRE1C variant was associated with V- and J-gene trimming of TCR beta chains in a later analysis, and an independent cohort replicated the association.

60 Vbeta and 13 Jbeta primers were used in PCR. Sequencing was performed with immunoSEQ multiplex PCR; in TCRdb, only in-frame clones are kept and a portion is missing. Counted here are about 200,000 clones, 70% to 90% occurring once; the ten biggest clones make up 2.5% to 3.5%. The origin of this receptor is a man younger than 40 in good health and CMV-seronegative. Sample: PBMCs.

Here the CDR3 DNA reads TGTGCCAGCAGTGAAGACAGGGGGTACATTCAGTACTTC. Translating it yields CASSEDRGYIQYF. This sequence joins TRBV6-4 and TRBJ2-4; 9 positions agree with TRBD1. The trim removed 3 bases at V and 8 bases at J, leaving 2 bases unmatched. The CDR3 loop spans 13 amino acids. CDR1 is MRHNA, CDR2 SNTAGT, per germline.